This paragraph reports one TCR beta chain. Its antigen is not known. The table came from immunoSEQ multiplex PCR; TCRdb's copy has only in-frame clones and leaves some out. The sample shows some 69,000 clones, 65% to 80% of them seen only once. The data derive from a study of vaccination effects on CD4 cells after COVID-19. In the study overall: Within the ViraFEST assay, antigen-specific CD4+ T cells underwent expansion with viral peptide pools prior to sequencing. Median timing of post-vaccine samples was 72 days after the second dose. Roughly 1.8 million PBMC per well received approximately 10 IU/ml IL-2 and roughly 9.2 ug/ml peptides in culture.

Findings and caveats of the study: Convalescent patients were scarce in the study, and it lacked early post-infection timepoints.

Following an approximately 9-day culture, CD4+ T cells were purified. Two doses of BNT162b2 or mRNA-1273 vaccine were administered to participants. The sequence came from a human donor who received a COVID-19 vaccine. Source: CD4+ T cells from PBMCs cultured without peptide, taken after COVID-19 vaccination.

CDR3: CASSPGRSMNTEAFF. The DNA of the CDR3 is TGTGCCAGCTCACCCGGCAGGAGCATGAACACTGAAGCTTTCTTT. This chain uses TRBV18 with TRBJ1-1; D gene uncertain. The CDR3 extends over 15 amino acids. Germline V gives CDR1 KGHSH, CDR2 LQKENI. V was clipped by 3 bases and J by 0 bases, with 11 bases between them.